This T cell receptor (beta chain) was observed in a study of post-analysis software for immune sequencing data. Study-wide points: Roughly 5 TRBV segments (TRBV5-6, TRBV5-1 and TRBV20-1 among them) occurred more frequently in patients than in controls.

Unique molecular identifiers were carried by the TCR beta cDNA libraries. Using its own MiXCR run on the PCR reads, TCRdb lists one record per CDR3 protein. The sample has about 820,000 distinct CDR3 sequences, approximately 53% seen once; the top ten hold roughly 4.4%. This clonotype was observed a few times. Its antigen is undetermined. The ends were cut back, 4 bases at V and 10 bases at J, with 17 bases in the middle. The CDR3 contains 14 residues. Germline CDR1 reads SQVTM; CDR2 reads ANQGSEA. This chain joins TRBV29-1 and TRBJ1-6; the D is unclear. Sequenced: blood. The sequence derives from a girl aged 10-17 years with multiple sclerosis. CDR3 nucleotide sequence: TGCAGCGTTGGGACGGGGTCCCTTGGATCACCCCTCCACTTT. Translated: CSVGTGSLGSPLHF.